This T cell receptor (beta chain) was profiled in a study of T cells after posttransplantation cyclophosphamide. This clone was observed many times. The antigen is unknown. Study-wide results and caveats: Donor CD8+ memory clones often dominated recipient blood repertoires at later times.

Data came from immunoSEQ multiplex PCR; TCRdb stores just in-frame clones and leaves some out. The sample includes about 24,000 clones, none of them occurring once. This related bone marrow graft donor gave peripheral blood on the day of marrow donation. The CDR3 length is 16 residues. CDR1 SGHRS and CDR2 YFSETQ come from the germline V gene. Trimming cost V 4 bases and J 0 bases; bases outside gene matches: 6. The source material was PBMCs. The clonotype originates from a woman in her forties or fifties in good health, CMV-negative, and a related stem cell transplant donor. The gene calls are TRBV5-1 and TRBJ2-7, with 11 bases identical to TRBD2. The CDR3: CASSVLAGEISYEQYF. The CDR3 bases are TGCGCCAGCAGCGTACTAGCGGGGGAGATCTCCTACGAGCAGTACTTC.